The clone carrying this T cell receptor (beta chain) has a handful of counts. Its antigen is currently unknown. Healthy bone marrow donors made up the cohort. The CDR3 length is 22 residues. V trimming: 3 bases; J trimming: 0 bases; junction bases outside the gene matches: 20. Germline values: CDR1 LGHNA, CDR2 YNFKEQ. The PCR was carried out with 60 Vbeta primers and 13 Jbeta primers. This table comes from immunoSEQ multiplex PCR, and its TCRdb copy is limited to in-frame clones, with some not included. Of under 200,000 clones listed, about 13% were seen once; the top ten hold approximately 8.3%. This sample is drawn from a study of cytomegalovirus exposure and HLA in healthy donors. Study-wide points: Productive status was seen about 90% or about 30% of the time for most TCR beta V segments in an earlier analysis. The classifier reportedly diagnosed cytomegalovirus status with high sensitivity and specificity. A later analysis linked a missense DCLRE1C variant to TCR beta V- and J-gene trimming.

The clonotype was recovered from a man aged 50-60 years in good health and CMV-seropositive. The chain combines TRBV4-2 with TRBJ2-5, with TRBD2 matching 12 bases. Material: PBMCs. CDR3 loop: CASSQEDGRVASGGADQETQYF. DNA of the CDR3: TGTGCCAGCAGCCAGGAGGATGGACGGGTGGCTAGCGGGGGGGCGGACCAAGAGACCCAGTACTTC.